The present T cell receptor beta chain was sequenced within a study of CXCR3-negative and CXCR3-positive naive CD8 T cells. Findings and caveats of the study: Freshly isolated PBMCs were used in most assays, given partial CXCR3 loss after freezing. When CXCR3-positive naive cells were set against CXCR3-negative naive cells, the former had more hydrophobic TRB CDR3s. With respect to TRBV-TRBJ usage, naive CXCR3-negative and CXCR3-positive cells were similar; memory differed.

The germline V gene has CDR1 SQVTM and CDR2 ANQGSEA. The CDR3 consists of 16 residues. cDNA libraries for TRB were generated by 5' RACE incorporating UMI labels. No DNA is given; TCRdb re-called the 5' RACE reads and lists each CDR3 protein once. The ten most abundant clones cover 0.45% to 0.6% of a sample with 100,000 to 150,000 distinct CDR3 sequences. Remarks on this clonotype: The antigen remains undetermined.

Every individual CD8+ T cell subset underwent sorting in triplicate at approximately 300,000 cells apiece. The genes are TRBV29-1 and TRBJ2-2; lacking DNA, the TRBD2 call made by TCRdb goes unchecked. The clonotype was recovered from a human donor in good health. Some clones in this sample may be carry-over from other donors' samples. The sequencing input was naive CXCR3- CD8+ T cells from blood. Subset meaning: CD45RO-CCR7+CD27+CD95- naive CD8+ T cells lacking CXCR3 (TNR3-). CDR3 residues: CSVELAGAENTGELFF.